The present T cell receptor (beta chain) was sequenced within a study of shared clonotypes between healthy human individuals. Method: immunoSEQ multiplex PCR; TCRdb's copy keeps in-frame clones and lacks some. The sample consists of over a million clones, roughly 96% of them appearing once. This CDR3 comprises 13 residues. V was clipped by 2 bases and J by 3 bases, with 10 bases between them. Per germline, CDR1 SQVTM and CDR2 ANQGSEA. Findings of the study overall: Generation probabilities of non-shared clonotypes were lower (relative to those shared by all four donors).

Details on this clone: What it binds is not known.

The chain links TRBV29-1 to TRBJ1-1, with TRBD1 as a possible D gene (5 bases). This sequence was found in a young man in good health. The sequenced material came from naive CD4+ T cells sorted from blood. Documented subset: CD45RA+ positively selected. In nucleotides, the CDR3 is TGCAGCGTTGAATCAGGGAGGGACACTGAAGCTTTCTTT. It specifies CSVESGRDTEAFF.